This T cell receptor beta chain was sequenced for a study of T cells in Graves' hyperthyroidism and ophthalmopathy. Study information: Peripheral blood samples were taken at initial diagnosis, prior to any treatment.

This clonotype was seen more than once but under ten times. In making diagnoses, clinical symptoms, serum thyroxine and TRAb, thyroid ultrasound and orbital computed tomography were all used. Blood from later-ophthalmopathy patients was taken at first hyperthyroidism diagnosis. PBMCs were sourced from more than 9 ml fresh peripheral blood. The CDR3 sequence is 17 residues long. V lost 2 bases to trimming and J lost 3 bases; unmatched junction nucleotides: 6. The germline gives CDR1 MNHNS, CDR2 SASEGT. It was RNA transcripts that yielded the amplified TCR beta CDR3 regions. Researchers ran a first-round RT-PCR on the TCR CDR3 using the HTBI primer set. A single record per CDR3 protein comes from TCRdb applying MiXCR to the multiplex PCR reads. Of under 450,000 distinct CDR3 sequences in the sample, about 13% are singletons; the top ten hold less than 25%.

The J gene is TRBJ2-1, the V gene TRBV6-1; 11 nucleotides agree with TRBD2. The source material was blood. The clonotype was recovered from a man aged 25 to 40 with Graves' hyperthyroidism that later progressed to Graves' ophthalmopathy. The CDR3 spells CASSELGLAGGYNEQFF. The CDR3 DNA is TGTGCCAGCAGTGAACTCGGCCTAGCGGGGGGCTACAATGAGCAGTTCTTC.